Listed below are T cell receptor beta chains from one sample, sequenced in a study of T cell responses to AZD1222 COVID-19 vaccine. This table comes from immunoSEQ multiplex PCR, and its TCRdb copy is limited to in-frame clones, with some not included. Of some 96,000 clones in the sample, 65% to 85% are singletons; the top ten hold 12% to 15%. The sequences come from peripheral blood, collected 28 days after the second AZD1222 dose. These receptors originate from an adult who received the AZD1222 COVID-19 vaccine. Each CDR3 is given with its conserved first and last residue. Fields, in order: V gene, clone size, J gene, D gene, CDR3 DNA, CDR3 protein. D genes are given only for firm matches. Where a row states a size, it is once, few, many or the class of an expanded clone; other rows omit it.

TRBV7-2	-	TRBJ1-6	-	TGTGCCAGCAGCTACCCTAGGGACAATTCACCCCTCCACTTT	CASSYPRDNSPLHF
TRBV6-1	-	TRBJ1-1	-	TGTGCCAGCAGTGAAGGGCAGAACACTGAAGCTTTCTTT	CASSEGQNTEAFF
TRBV6-1	-	TRBJ2-6	-	TGTGCCAGCAGTGAACCCGGGGCCAACGTCCTGACTTTC	CASSEPGANVLTF
TRBV19	-	TRBJ2-1	-	TGTGCCAGTGGGTATAGCTCCTACAATGAGCAGTTCTTC	CASGYSSYNEQFF
TRBV10-3	few	TRBJ2-2	-	TGTGCCATCAAGGGCTTTGGTGGGAAGCCCGGGGAGCTGTTTTTT	CAIKGFGGKPGELFF
TRBV6-1	-	TRBJ1-3	TRBD1	TGTGCCAGCAGTGAAGCCAGGGGACAGGGAGGAAACACCATATATTTT	CASSEARGQGGNTIYF
TRBV6-5	-	TRBJ1-1	-	TGTGCCAGCAGTCCCCAGACCTGGGGGAACACTGAAGCTTTCTTT	CASSPQTWGNTEAFF
TRBV7-3	-	TRBJ2-1	TRBD2	TGTGCCAGCAGCTTAGGACTAGCGGGGTACAATGAGCAGTTCTTC	CASSLGLAGYNEQFF
TRBV7-3	-	TRBJ2-1	-	TGTGCCAGCAGCTTAACGGTAGCTGGGGAGGGGGATGAGCAGTTCTTC	CASSLTVAGEGDEQFF
TRBV5-6	-	TRBJ2-6	-	TGTGCCAGCAGCTCCGGGGTGGGTGGCCTCCTGACTTTC	CASSSGVGGLLTF
TRBV7-2	-	TRBJ2-7	-	TGTGCCAGCAGCCCCTCCCCCGGACCCCGCTACGAGCAGTACTTC	CASSPSPGPRYEQYF
TRBV19	many	TRBJ1-1	-	TGTGCCAGTTTGGAGAGCCCCATGAACACTGAAGCTTTCTTT	CASLESPMNTEAFF
TRBV7-2	once	TRBJ2-3	TRBD2	TGTGCCAGCAGCTGGGGAGCGGGAGGGCCAGGGGATACGCAGTATTTT	CASSWGAGGPGDTQYF